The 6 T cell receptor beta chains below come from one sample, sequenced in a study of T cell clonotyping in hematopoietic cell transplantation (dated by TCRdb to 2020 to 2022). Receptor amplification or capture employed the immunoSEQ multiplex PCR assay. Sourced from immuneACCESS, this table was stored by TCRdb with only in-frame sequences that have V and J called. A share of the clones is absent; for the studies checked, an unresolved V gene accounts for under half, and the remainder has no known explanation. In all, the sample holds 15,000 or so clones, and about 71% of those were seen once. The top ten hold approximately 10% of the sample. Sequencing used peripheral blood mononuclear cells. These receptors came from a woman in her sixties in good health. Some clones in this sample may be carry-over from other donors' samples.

This chain's CDR3 is CASSLGQGRLPQHF. The CDR3 region has the DNA TGTGCCAGCAGCTTAGGACAGGGGAGGTTGCCCCAGCATTTT. The gene calls are TRBV7-2 and TRBJ1-5; 8 bases map to TRBD1. The CDR3 has 14 amino acids. The junction had 5 bases not matched to a gene; V was cut back by 1 base and J by 9 bases. Germline V gene lookup returns CDR1 SGHTA and CDR2 FQGNSA.

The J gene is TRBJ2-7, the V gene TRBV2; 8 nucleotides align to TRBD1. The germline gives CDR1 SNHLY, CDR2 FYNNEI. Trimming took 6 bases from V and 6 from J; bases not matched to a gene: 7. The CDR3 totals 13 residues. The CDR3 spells CASRTGQGSEQYF. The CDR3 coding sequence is TGTGCCAGCAGAACCGGACAGGGTTCCGAGCAGTACTTC.

Here the CDR3 reads CAWRRAGSATEAFF. The CDR3 DNA is TGTGCCTGGAGGCGCGCGGGCTCAGCCACTGAAGCTTTCTTT. The chain employs TRBV30 and TRBJ1-1; the D is unclear. The CDR3 has 14 residues. Per germline, CDR1 GTSNPN and CDR2 SVGIG (reference sequence). Trimming cost V 3 bases and J 4 bases, with 15 bases left between them.

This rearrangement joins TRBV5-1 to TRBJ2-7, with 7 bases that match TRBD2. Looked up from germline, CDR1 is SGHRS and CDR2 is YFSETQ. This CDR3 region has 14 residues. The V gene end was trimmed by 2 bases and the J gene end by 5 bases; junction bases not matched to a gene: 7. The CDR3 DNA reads TGCGCCAGCAGCTTCGAGCGGGATAACCACGAGCAGTACTTC. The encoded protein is CASSFERDNHEQYF. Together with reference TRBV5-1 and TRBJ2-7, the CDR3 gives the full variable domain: KAGVTQTPRYLIKTRGQQVTLSCSPISGHRSVSWYQQTPGQGLQFLFEYFSETQRNKGNFPGRFSGRQFSNSRSEMNVSTLELGDSALYLCASSFERDNHEQYFGPGTRLTVT.

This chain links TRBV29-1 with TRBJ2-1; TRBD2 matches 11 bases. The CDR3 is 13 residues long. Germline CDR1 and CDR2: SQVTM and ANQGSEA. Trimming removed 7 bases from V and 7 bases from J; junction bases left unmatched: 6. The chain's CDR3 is CSGSRLAGNEQFF. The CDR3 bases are TGCAGCGGATCCAGACTAGCGGGGAATGAGCAGTTCTTC.

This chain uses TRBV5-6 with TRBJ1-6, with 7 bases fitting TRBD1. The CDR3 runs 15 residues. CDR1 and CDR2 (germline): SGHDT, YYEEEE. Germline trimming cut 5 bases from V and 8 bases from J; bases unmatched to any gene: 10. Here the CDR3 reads CASSELGTDYSPLHF. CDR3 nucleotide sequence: TGTGCCAGCAGTGAACTCGGGACAGACTATTCACCCCTCCACTTT.